This T cell receptor beta chain is drawn from a study of T cells in Graves' hyperthyroidism and ophthalmopathy (dated by TCRdb to the late 2010s). At the level of the whole study: Peripheral blood samples were taken at initial diagnosis, before any treatment was given. Thyroid tissue and blood T-cell repertoires from about six Graves' hyperthyroidism patients were also compared in the study. To identify distinguishing TCR V-J signatures, a discovery cohort of around 100 patients was used, comprising under 45 with Graves' ophthalmopathy and some 60 with stable Graves' hyperthyroidism. Prospective prediction of ophthalmopathy was tested in an independent validation cohort of fewer than 20 hyperthyroidism patients and 17 patients who later progressed to ophthalmopathy. The paper describes TCR Vbeta CDR3 sequencing of 135 peripheral blood samples, made up of fewer than 50 ophthalmopathy patients, 70 to 75 hyperthyroidism patients and 17 progressor patients. Once sampling was done, hyperthyroidism patients were given methimazole at a starting dose of 30 mg daily, whereas ophthalmopathy patients were given high-dose intravenous methylprednisolone. The 100 or so discovery patients were divided at random into training and test sets in a 7:3 ratio. Here is what the overall study found, with its caveats: A model built on a 13 V-J signature distinguished ophthalmopathy from stable hyperthyroidism, reaching around 87% sensitivity and 81% to 83% specificity in cross-validation and 80%/75% in testing. In validation, the model predicted progression to ophthalmopathy a median of about 6 months before onset, with 65% to 71% sensitivity and almost 75% specificity. No statistical method was used to fix the sample size in advance, and group allocation was not hidden from the investigators. Most expanded thyroid clonotypes (frequency above 0.001) were also detected in blood, suggesting blood repertoires may reflect thyroid immune responses.

The TCR beta CDR3 regions were amplified from the RNA transcripts. For the first round of RT-PCR on the TCR CDR3, the HTBI primer set was used together with the Qiagen OneStep RT-PCR kit. A second multiplex PCR round built the libraries, followed by size selection and purification. Sequencing of the libraries was done on an Illumina HiSeq2000 using paired-end 100 bp reads. The study's own analysis went as follows. Raw data were processed with SOAPnuke, discarding reads with adapters, uncalled bases, mean Phred below 15, or no exact constant-primer or identifier match. High-quality paired reads were merged with COPE v1.2.5, and unique nucleotide sequences were defined as clonotypes. Clonotypes were aligned to IMGT TRBV, TRBD and TRBJ reference segments using MiTCR v1.1. Analysis was restricted to V-J combinations with a frequency above 0.0001, which covered about 99% of repertoires. The TCS score was defined as F50 (clonal expansion) divided by E x V (chaos), with BLOSUM62-based TCRdist calculated between CDR3 peptides within each V-J. Welch's t-statistics and random forest reduced 500 to 650 V-J features to 13, which were used in a naive Bayes classifier (R e1071). In-frame beta chains were kept once TCRdb had trimmed the public reads at Q25 with fastp and called clones with MiXCR. A single entry per CDR3 protein holds the most common genes and DNA from its merged rows. The V and J calls come from TCRdb's annotation, not from the publication. For this sample the table gives 600,000 to 850,000 distinct CDR3 sequences, of which about 17% were detected only once. Around 17% of the sample goes to the ten largest clones.

Compared with germline, V lacks 5 bases and J lacks 7 bases; bases without a gene match: 3. As encoded in the germline V gene, CDR1 is SGHTA while CDR2 is FQGNSA. The CDR3 spans 13 residues, from the cysteine through the phenylalanine. Only CDR3 DNA is held: 39 bases, read in frame from base 1. Hyperthyroidism patients were newly diagnosed, had a disease duration of under 2 months, and were aged 18 to 65 years. Exclusion was applied to patients with uncontrolled infections, other autoimmune diseases, pregnancy or lactation. Diagnoses were established on the basis of clinical symptoms, serum thyroxine and TRAb, thyroid ultrasound, and orbital computed tomography. Blood from progressor patients was collected at the time of first diagnosis with hyperthyroidism, before any ophthalmopathy symptoms had appeared. PBMCs were separated from approximately 10 ml of fresh peripheral blood using Ficoll-Paque density gradient centrifugation. Progressor patients were defined as those initially diagnosed with Graves' hyperthyroidism in whom ophthalmopathy developed during follow-up. Trizol reagent was used to extract total RNA, and RNA quality was then checked on an Agilent 2100 Bioanalyzer.

This clonotype was seen a handful of times. Its recognized antigen is unknown. No base quality information exists; no much larger clone differs at one position. The material sequenced was blood. The rearranged chain carries TRBV7-2 and TRBJ2-7, with TRBD2 identical over 12 junction bases. The TCR was taken from a woman aged 50 to 65 with Graves' hyperthyroidism that later progressed to Graves' ophthalmopathy. Here the CDR3 is given as CASSRLAGDEQYF. The bases are TGTGCCAGCAGCCGACTAGCGGGGGATGAGCAGTACTTC.